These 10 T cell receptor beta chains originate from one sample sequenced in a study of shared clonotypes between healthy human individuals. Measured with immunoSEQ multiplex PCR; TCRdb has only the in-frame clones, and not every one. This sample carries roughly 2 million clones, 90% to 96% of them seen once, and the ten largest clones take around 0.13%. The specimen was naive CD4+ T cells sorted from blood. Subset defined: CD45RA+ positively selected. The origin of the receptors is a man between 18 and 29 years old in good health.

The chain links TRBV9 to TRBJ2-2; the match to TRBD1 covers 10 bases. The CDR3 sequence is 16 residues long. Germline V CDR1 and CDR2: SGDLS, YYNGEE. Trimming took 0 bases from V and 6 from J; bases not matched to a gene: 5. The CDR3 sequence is CASSVVGQGNSGELFF. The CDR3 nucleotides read TGTGCCAGCAGCGTAGTGGGACAGGGGAATTCCGGGGAGCTGTTTTTT.

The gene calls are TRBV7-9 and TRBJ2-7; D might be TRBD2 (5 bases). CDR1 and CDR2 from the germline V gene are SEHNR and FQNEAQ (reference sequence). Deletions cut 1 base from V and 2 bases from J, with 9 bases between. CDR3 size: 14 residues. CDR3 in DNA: TGTGCCAGCAGCTTAGGAGGGAAACCCTACGAGCAGTACTTC. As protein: CASSLGGKPYEQYF.

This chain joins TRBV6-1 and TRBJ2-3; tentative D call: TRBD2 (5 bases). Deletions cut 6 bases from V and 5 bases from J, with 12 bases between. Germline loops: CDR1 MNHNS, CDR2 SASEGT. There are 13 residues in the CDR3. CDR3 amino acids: CASRPRGRDTQYF. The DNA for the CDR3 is TGTGCCAGCAGGCCTCGAGGGAGAGATACGCAGTATTTT.

CDR3 residues: CASSNSGGTEAFF. DNA of the CDR3: TGTGCCAGCAGCAACTCGGGGGGAACTGAAGCTTTCTTT. This chain joins TRBV7-9 and TRBJ1-1; weak D call: TRBD1 (5 bases). The germline V and J ends were trimmed by 5 bases and 5 bases, with 12 bases remaining between them. The CDR3 has 13 amino acids. Germline V CDR1 and CDR2: SEHNR, FQNEAQ (reference sequence).

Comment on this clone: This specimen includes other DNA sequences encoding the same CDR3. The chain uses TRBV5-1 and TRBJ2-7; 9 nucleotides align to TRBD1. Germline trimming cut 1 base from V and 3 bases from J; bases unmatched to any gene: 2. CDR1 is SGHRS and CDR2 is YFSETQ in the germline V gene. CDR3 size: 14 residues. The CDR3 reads CASSLLTGGYEQYF. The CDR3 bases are TGCGCCAGCAGCTTGTTGACAGGGGGCTACGAGCAGTACTTC.

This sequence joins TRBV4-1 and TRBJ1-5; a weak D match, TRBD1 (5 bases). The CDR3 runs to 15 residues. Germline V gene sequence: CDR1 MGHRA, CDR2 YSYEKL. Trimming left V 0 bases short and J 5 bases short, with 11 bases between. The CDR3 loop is CASSQEGAGDQPQHF. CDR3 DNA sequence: TGCGCCAGCAGCCAAGAGGGTGCGGGGGATCAGCCCCAGCATTTT.

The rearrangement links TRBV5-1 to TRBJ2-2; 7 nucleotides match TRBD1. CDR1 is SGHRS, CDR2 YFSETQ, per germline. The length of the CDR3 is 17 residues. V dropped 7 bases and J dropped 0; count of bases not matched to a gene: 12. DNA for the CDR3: TGCGCCAGCCCGGACAGGTTAAACGCGCCGAACACCGGGGAGCTGTTTTTT. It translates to CASPDRLNAPNTGELFF.

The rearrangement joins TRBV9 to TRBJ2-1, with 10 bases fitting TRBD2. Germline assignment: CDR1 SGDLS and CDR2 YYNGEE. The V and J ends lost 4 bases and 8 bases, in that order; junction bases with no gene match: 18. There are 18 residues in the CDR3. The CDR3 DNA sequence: TGTGCCAGCAGCCCCTTCGGTAGCGGGGGGACTAATCGGCATGAGCAGTTCTTC. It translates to CASSPFGSGGTNRHEQFF.

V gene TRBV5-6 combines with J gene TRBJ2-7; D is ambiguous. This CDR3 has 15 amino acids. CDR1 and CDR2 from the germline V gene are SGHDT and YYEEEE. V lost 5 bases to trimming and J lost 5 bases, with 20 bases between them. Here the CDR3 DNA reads TGTGCCAGCAGTGAGAGTTGGGCAGGTCCCCACGAGCAGTACTTC. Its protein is CASSESWAGPHEQYF.

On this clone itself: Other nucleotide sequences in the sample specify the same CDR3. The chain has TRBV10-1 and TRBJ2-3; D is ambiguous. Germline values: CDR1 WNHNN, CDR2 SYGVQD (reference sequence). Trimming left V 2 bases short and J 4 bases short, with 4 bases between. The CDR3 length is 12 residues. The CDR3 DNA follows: TGCGCCAGCAGTGAGGGCTCAGATACGCAGTATTTT. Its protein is CASSEGSDTQYF.